This entry lists 20 T cell receptor beta chains sequenced from one sample in a study of OX40 agonist ivuxolimab in advanced cancers. TCRdb keeps only in-frame clones here, not all; method: immunoSEQ multiplex PCR. The sample carries about 49,000 clones, around 84% recorded once. The sequences come from CD4+ or CD8+ T cells sorted from blood, collected in a trial of the OX40 agonist ivuxolimab. These receptors all stem from an adult with an advanced solid tumor such as melanoma, head and neck, liver or kidney cancer.

The rearrangement uses TRBV7-9 and TRBJ2-5; 7 nucleotides align to TRBD2. Looked up from germline, CDR1 is SEHNR and CDR2 is FQNEAQ (reference sequence). J gave up 3 bases and V 4 bases, and 14 bases lay outside the gene matches. The CDR3 has 17 amino acids. CDR3 in amino acids: CASSYLLTSGGEETQYF. As DNA, the CDR3 is TGTGCCAGCAGCTACCTTCTTACTTCGGGGGGTGAAGAGACCCAGTACTTC.

The chain is built from TRBV28 and TRBJ2-2; D perhaps matches TRBD2 (6 bases). Germline loops: CDR1 MDHEN, CDR2 SYDVKM. V gave up 3 bases and J gave up 6 bases, with 14 bases separating them. The CDR3 runs 15 residues. The CDR3 loop is CASSLGQWGAGELFF. In DNA form, the CDR3 reads TGTGCCAGCAGTTTGGGTCAGTGGGGGGCCGGGGAGCTGTTTTTT.

The chain carries TRBV5-1 and TRBJ2-3; D gene uncertain. CDR1 and CDR2 (germline): SGHRS, YFSETQ. The CDR3 sequence is 14 residues long. Trimming removed 0 bases from V and 4 bases from J, with 9 bases in between. The CDR3 sequence: CASSLEVSPDTQYF. In nucleotides, the CDR3 is TGCGCCAGCAGCTTGGAGGTCAGTCCAGATACGCAGTATTTT.

Comments on this clone: Germline and junction disagree at one end, which may indicate a read error. The chain uses TRBV10-3 and TRBJ1-4; D unresolved. This CDR3 region has 13 residues. Germline V gene sequence: CDR1 ENHRY, CDR2 SYGVKD. CDR3: CAISESANEKLFF. The CDR3 DNA follows: TGTGCCATCAGCGAGTCGGCCAACGAAAAACTGTTTTTT.

The chain uses TRBV28 and TRBJ1-6; 10 bases are shared with TRBD1. The CDR3 covers 18 residues. The V gene end was trimmed by 3 bases and the J gene end by 9 bases; junction bases not matched to a gene: 14. Per the germline V gene, CDR1 is MDHEN and CDR2 is SYDVKM. The CDR3 loop is CASSFIPGTGEWFSPLHF. DNA for the CDR3: TGTGCCAGCAGTTTTATCCCCGGGACAGGGGAGTGGTTTTCACCCCTCCACTTT.

This clone was observed once. An end of the junction differs from the germline gene, which may be a read error. V and J are TRBV7-6 and TRBJ2-2, with D possibly being TRBD2 (6 bases). The CDR3 contains 12 residues. Per germline, CDR1 SGHVS and CDR2 FNYEAQ. The CDR3 region is CASSFVSGGLFF. In nucleotides, the CDR3 is TGTGCCAGCAGCTTCGTTTCCGGGGGGCTGTTTTTT.

The rearrangement links TRBV7-6 to TRBJ2-2; D is possibly TRBD1 or TRBD2 (6 bases each). Germline assignment: CDR1 SGHVS and CDR2 FNYEAQ. Trimming pared 5 bases from V and 1 base from J, leaving 14 bases between. This CDR3 has 16 amino acids. The CDR3 spells CASSLEGDVNTGELFF. CDR3 nucleotide sequence: TGTGCCAGCAGCCTGGAGGGGGACGTGAACACCGGGGAGCTGTTTTTT. Full variable domain (outside the CDR3, taken from reference TRBV7-6 and TRBJ2-2): GAGVSQSPRYKVTKRGQDVALRCDPISGHVSLYWYRQALGQGPEFLTYFNYEAQQDKSGLPNDRFSAERPEGSISTLTIQRTEQRDSAMYRCASSLEGDVNTGELFFGEGSRLTVL.

The V gene is TRBV6-1, the J gene TRBJ2-7; a weak D match, TRBD1 (7 bases). Per germline, CDR1 MNHNS and CDR2 SASEGT. Trimming pared 2 bases from V and 5 bases from J, leaving 16 bases between. The length of the CDR3 is 15 residues. The CDR3 region is CASSERWQGGHEQYF. The CDR3 coding sequence is TGTGCCAGCAGTGAAAGGTGGCAGGGGGGCCACGAGCAGTACTTC.

The gene calls are TRBV19 and TRBJ2-1, with 12 positions matching TRBD2. CDR1 and CDR2 (germline): LNHDA, SQIVND (reference sequence). J was trimmed by 4 bases and V by 5 bases; bases with no gene match: 3. This CDR3 spans 15 amino acids. The CDR3 region is CASSPTSGGYNEQFF. In nucleotides, the CDR3 is TGTGCCAGTAGTCCGACTAGCGGGGGATACAATGAGCAGTTCTTC.

The chain has TRBV7-9 and TRBJ2-5; D unresolved. Germline V gene lookup returns CDR1 SEHNR and CDR2 FQNEAQ (reference sequence). V was cut by 1 base and J by 3 bases, with 12 bases left in between. The CDR3 length is 15 residues. CDR3 sequence: CASSLEMAVEETQYF. The CDR3, as DNA: TGTGCCAGCAGCTTAGAGATGGCGGTGGAAGAGACCCAGTACTTC.

The chain recombines TRBV19 with TRBJ2-1; 7 nucleotides agree with TRBD1. The CDR3 loop spans 15 amino acids. The V segment lost 1 base and the J segment 6 bases; nucleotides outside the gene matches: 6. In germline, CDR1 is LNHDA, CDR2 SQIVND (reference sequence). The CDR3 loop reads CASSIGVRGSNEQFF. CDR3 DNA sequence: TGTGCCAGTAGTATAGGTGTCAGGGGGTCCAATGAGCAGTTCTTC.

The V call is TRBV9, the J call TRBJ1-6; possible D gene TRBD1, 6 bases. The V gene lost 4 bases and the J gene lost 1 base, with 21 bases spanning the gap. Germline CDR1 is SGDLS and CDR2 is YYNGEE. The CDR3 loop spans 19 amino acids. CDR3 sequence (DNA): TGTGCCAGCAGCATGGGACATGGCGGGGTAGGTTCCTATAATTCACCCCTCCACTTT. This sequence encodes CASSMGHGGVGSYNSPLHF.

The chain combines TRBV7-2 with TRBJ1-2; the match to TRBD1 covers 7 bases. CDR3 length equals 13 residues. Germline loops: CDR1 SGHTA, CDR2 FQGNSA. After removal of 4 bases from V and 6 bases from J, the junction contained 5 bases not matched to a gene. The CDR3 nucleotides read TGTGCCAGCAGCTCCGGGACAGCGGATGGCTACACCTTC. Translating gives CASSSGTADGYTF.

This chain uses TRBV5-6 with TRBJ1-2; 7 bases align to TRBD1. CDR1 is SGHDT, CDR2 YYEEEE, per germline. V shed 0 bases and J 8 bases; nucleotides not matched to a gene: 4. This CDR3 is 13 amino acids long. CDR3 DNA sequence: TGTGCCAGCAGCTTGGGACAGGGAGAAGGCTACACCTTC. Amino acid sequence: CASSLGQGEGYTF.

V and J are TRBV4-2 and TRBJ1-1, with D unclear. This CDR3 is built from 14 residues. Trimming left V 1 base short and J 1 base short, with 7 bases between. Germline-derived CDR1 and CDR2 are LGHNA and YNFKEQ. The CDR3 here is CASSQGGPNTEAFF. The CDR3 DNA follows: TGTGCCAGCAGCCAAGGCGGACCGAACACTGAAGCTTTCTTT.

This sequence joins TRBV7-6 and TRBJ1-3; TRBD1 matches 7 bases. V gave up 5 bases and J gave up 2 bases; unmatched junction bases: 6. Germline V CDR1 and CDR2: SGHVS, FNYEAQ. This CDR3 has 15 residues. For the CDR3, the DNA is TGTGCCAGCAGCCTAGACAGGGTTCCTGGAAACACCATATATTTT. Protein sequence: CASSLDRVPGNTIYF.

DNA for the CDR3: TGTGCCAGTAGTGCGACAGACACAGATACGCAGTATTTT. Protein product: CASSATDTDTQYF. The chain recombines TRBV19 with TRBJ2-3; tentative D call: TRBD1 (5 bases). Between the trimmed V and J ends, which lost 5 bases and 2 bases, there was a span of 8 bases. Germline loops: CDR1 LNHDA, CDR2 SQIVND (reference sequence). This CDR3 has 13 residues.

V is TRBV19 and J is TRBJ2-1; 9 nucleotides line up with TRBD2. CDR1 LNHDA and CDR2 SQIVND come from the germline V gene (reference sequence). The junction had 6 bases not matched to a gene; V was cut back by 4 bases and J by 8 bases. CDR3 length: 14 residues. This chain's CDR3 is CASSTAGGLHEQFF. In DNA, the CDR3 is TGTGCCAGTAGTACAGCGGGGGGCCTGCATGAGCAGTTCTTC.

The rearrangement links TRBV9 to TRBJ2-7; 10 bases agree with TRBD1. V dropped 5 bases and J dropped 3; count of bases not matched to a gene: 5. From germline, CDR1 is SGDLS and CDR2 YYNGEE. This CDR3 region has 14 residues. CDR3 region: CASSRTGGYYEQYF. The DNA for the CDR3 is TGTGCCAGCAGTAGGACAGGGGGGTACTACGAGCAGTACTTC.

This chain joins TRBV27 and TRBJ1-5; the D is unclear. The germline CDR1 and CDR2 sequences are MNHEY and SMNVEV (reference sequence). This CDR3 has 16 residues. V was clipped by 4 bases and J by 6 bases, with 19 bases between them. Written as DNA, the CDR3 is TGTGCCAGCAGTTCCGACCCTCCTTCAATAGGTCAGCCCCAGCATTTT. The encoded protein is CASSSDPPSIGQPQHF.